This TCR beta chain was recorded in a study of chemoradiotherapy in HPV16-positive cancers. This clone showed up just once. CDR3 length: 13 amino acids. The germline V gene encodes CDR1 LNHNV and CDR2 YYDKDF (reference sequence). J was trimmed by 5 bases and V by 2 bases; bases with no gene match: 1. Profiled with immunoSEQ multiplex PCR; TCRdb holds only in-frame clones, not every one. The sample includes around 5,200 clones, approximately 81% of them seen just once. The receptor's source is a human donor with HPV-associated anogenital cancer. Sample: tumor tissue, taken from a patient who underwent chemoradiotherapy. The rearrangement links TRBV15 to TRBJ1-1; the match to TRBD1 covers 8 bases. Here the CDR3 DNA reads TGTGCCACCAGCAGATGGACAGGGACTGAAGCTTTCTTT. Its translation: CATSRWTGTEAFF.